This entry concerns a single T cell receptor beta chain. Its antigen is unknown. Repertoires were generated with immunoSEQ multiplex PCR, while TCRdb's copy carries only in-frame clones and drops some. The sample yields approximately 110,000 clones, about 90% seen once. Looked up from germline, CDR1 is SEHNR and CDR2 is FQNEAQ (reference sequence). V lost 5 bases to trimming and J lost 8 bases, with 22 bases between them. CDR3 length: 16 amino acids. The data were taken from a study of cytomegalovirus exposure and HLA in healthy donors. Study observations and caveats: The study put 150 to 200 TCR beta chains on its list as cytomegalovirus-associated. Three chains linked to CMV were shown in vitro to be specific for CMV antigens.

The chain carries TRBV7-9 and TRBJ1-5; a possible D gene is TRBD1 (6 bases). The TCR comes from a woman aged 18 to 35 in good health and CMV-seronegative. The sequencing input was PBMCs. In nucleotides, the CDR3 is TGTGCCAGCAGCCTAGGGGGGGACCGGGTAATCGAGCCCCAGCATTTT. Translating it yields CASSLGGDRVIEPQHF.